These 29 T cell receptor beta chains originate from one sample sequenced in a study of glioma-infiltrating T cells after dendritic cell vaccination. TCRdb keeps only in-frame clones here, not all; method: immunoSEQ multiplex PCR. The table has some 70,000 clones, approximately 78% seen once. This specimen was blood, taken before dendritic cell vaccination. The receptors were gathered from a human donor with glioblastoma.

The chain is built from TRBV5-1 and TRBJ1-2; 10 bases map to TRBD1. The germline V gene has CDR1 SGHRS and CDR2 YFSETQ. J gave up 3 bases and V 0 bases, and 2 bases lay outside the gene matches. This CDR3 has 15 amino acids. CDR3 amino acids: CASSLGQGAHYGYTF. The DNA of the CDR3 is TGCGCCAGCAGCTTGGGACAGGGGGCGCACTATGGCTACACCTTC. Full variable domain (outside the CDR3, taken from reference TRBV5-1 and TRBJ1-2): KAGVTQTPRYLIKTRGQQVTLSCSPISGHRSVSWYQQTPGQGLQFLFEYFSETQRNKGNFPGRFSGRQFSNSRSEMNVSTLELGDSALYLCASSLGQGAHYGYTFGSGTRLTVV.

The rearrangement joins TRBV5-1 to TRBJ2-7, with D perhaps matching TRBD2 (6 bases). With 2 bases removed from V and 7 bases from J, the gap between germline ends came to 16 bases. The germline CDR1 and CDR2 sequences are SGHRS and YFSETQ. The CDR3 sequence is 14 residues long. For the CDR3, the DNA is TGCGCCAGCAGCTTCAACGGGGGAGTCGGGGAGCAGTACTTC. It specifies CASSFNGGVGEQYF.

The V and J genes are TRBV5-8 and TRBJ2-2; tentative D call: TRBD1 (6 bases). CDR1 and CDR2 from the germline V gene are SGHTS and YDEGEE. Trimming took 5 bases from V and 5 from J, leaving 10 bases between them. This CDR3 is 13 amino acids long. CDR3 DNA sequence: TGTGCCAGCAGAGTGAGGGGGACCGGGGAGCTGTTTTTT. This encodes CASRVRGTGELFF.

The V and J genes are TRBV7-2 and TRBJ2-7; the match to TRBD2 covers 15 bases. J lost 6 bases, V lost 4 bases, and 10 bases had no gene match. Germline V gene data show CDR1 as SGHTA and CDR2 as FQGNSA. CDR3 length equals 17 residues. CDR3 residues: CASSSPRTSGGAREQYF. The CDR3, as DNA: TGTGCCAGCAGCTCCCCAAGGACTAGCGGGGGGGCTCGCGAGCAGTACTTC. Using reference TRBV7-2 and TRBJ2-7 for the parts outside the CDR3, the full variable domain is GAGVSQSPSNKVTEKGKDVELRCDPISGHTALYWYRQSLGQGLEFLIYFQGNSAPDKSGLPSDRFSAERTGGSVSTLTIQRTQQEDSAVYLCASSSPRTSGGAREQYFGPGTRLTVT.

The table lists this clone with a few counts. The V and J genes are TRBV19 and TRBJ1-4; D may be TRBD1 (5 bases). CDR1 and CDR2 from the germline V gene are LNHDA and SQIVND (reference sequence). V lost 7 bases and J 4 bases, leaving 16 bases between the germline ends. The CDR3 is made up of 15 amino acids. CDR3 sequence (DNA): TGTGCCAGTATGGGGCCGGGACTGATTAATGAAAAACTGTTTTTT. Its translation: CASMGPGLINEKLFF.

The gene calls are TRBV5-4 and TRBJ2-5; 12 bases line up with TRBD2. V was pared by 4 bases and J by 5 bases, with 6 bases of the junction left unmatched. The CDR3 runs 15 residues. Germline loops: CDR1 SGHNT, CDR2 YYREEE (reference sequence). The CDR3 region has the DNA TGTGCCAGCAGCGCTAGCGGGGGGGCTCGGGAGACCCAGTACTTC. It specifies CASSASGGARETQYF.

The V and J genes are TRBV2 and TRBJ1-2, with 7 bases aligning to TRBD1. The CDR3 spans 13 residues. With V trimmed by 6 bases and J by 8 bases, 9 bases remained unmatched. Looked up from germline, CDR1 is SNHLY and CDR2 is FYNNEI. The DNA of the CDR3 is TGTGCCAGCAGCCTCGGCAGGGGGGACGGCTACACCTTC. This encodes CASSLGRGDGYTF.

V is TRBV5-4 and J is TRBJ2-5; 8 bases are shared with TRBD1. CDR1 is SGHNT, CDR2 YYREEE, per germline (reference sequence). The ends lost 0 bases at V and 4 bases at J; junction bases unmatched: 8. This CDR3 is built from 16 residues. The CDR3 nucleotides read TGTGCCAGCAGCTTGGGAGGGCGGACAGGGAGAGAGACCCAGTACTTC. Its translation: CASSLGGRTGRETQYF.

The chain is built from TRBV5-6 and TRBJ1-2; D gene unclear. Germline CDR1 SGHDT, CDR2 YYEEEE. Between the trimmed V and J ends, which lost 2 bases and 8 bases, there was a span of 13 bases. CDR3 length equals 13 residues. The CDR3 region has the DNA TGTGCCAGCAGCTTCCAGGCGGCGGGAGGCTACACCTTC. As protein: CASSFQAAGGYTF.

The chain recombines TRBV6-1 with TRBJ1-2; D uncertain. This CDR3 has 12 amino acids. V was pared by 2 bases and J by 7 bases, with 8 bases between. In germline, CDR1 is MNHNS, CDR2 SASEGT. The DNA of the CDR3 is TGTGCCAGCAGTGAACGGAGTACTGGCTACACCTTC. Translating it yields CASSERSTGYTF.

The V gene is TRBV19, the J gene TRBJ1-5; D not resolved. This CDR3 has 12 amino acids. Germline values: CDR1 LNHDA, CDR2 SQIVND (reference sequence). Deletions cut 8 bases from V and 5 bases from J, with 10 bases between. CDR3: CASRKEDQPQHF. Written as DNA, the CDR3 is TGTGCCAGTCGGAAGGAGGATCAGCCCCAGCATTTT. The entire variable domain, with the rest obtained from reference TRBV19 and TRBJ1-5, is as follows: DGGITQSPKYLFRKEGQNVTLSCEQNLNHDAMYWYRQDPGQGLRLIYYSQIVNDFQKGDIAEGYSVSREKKESFPLTVTSAQKNPTAFYLCASRKEDQPQHFGDGTRLSIL.

The rearrangement uses TRBV2 and TRBJ1-5; D uncertain. With 3 bases removed from V and 0 bases from J, the gap between germline ends came to 9 bases. This CDR3 spans 15 amino acids. Germline V lookup: CDR1 SNHLY, CDR2 FYNNEI. The CDR3 DNA reads TGTGCCAGCAGTGAGGAGGTTTATAGCAATCAGCCCCAGCATTTT. Its translation is CASSEEVYSNQPQHF.

This chain links TRBV9 with TRBJ2-3; unclear D gene. The CDR3 loop spans 13 amino acids. Germline V lookup: CDR1 SGDLS, CDR2 YYNGEE. V dropped 1 base and J dropped 8 bases, with 11 bases sitting between them. CDR3 residues: CASSVNRASTQYF. CDR3 coding DNA: TGTGCCAGCAGCGTAAACCGAGCTTCTACGCAGTATTTT.

The DNA of the CDR3 is TGTGCCAGCAGCTTAGCCCTAGCGACGAGGGATACGCAGTATTTT. Residues: CASSLALATRDTQYF. The chain uses TRBV11-2 and TRBJ2-3; a possible D gene is TRBD2 (6 bases). Germline V CDR1 and CDR2: SGHAT, FQNNGV. The CDR3 has 15 residues. Trimming took off 1 base at V and 6 bases at J, with 14 bases between the two ends.

The rearrangement links TRBV29-1 to TRBJ2-2; tentatively, D is TRBD1 (5 bases). V was shortened by 7 bases and J by 3 bases, with 15 bases between the two germline ends. CDR1 is SQVTM, CDR2 ANQGSEA, per germline. The CDR3 covers 14 residues. The CDR3, as DNA: TGCAGCGCAAGTGGGGCTTCTGACACCGGGGAGCTGTTTTTT. Protein: CSASGASDTGELFF.

The chain is built from TRBV10-2 and TRBJ1-2; TRBD1 matches at 9 bases. Germline loops: CDR1 WSHSY, CDR2 SAAADI. There are 14 residues in the CDR3. The trim removed 5 bases at V and 4 bases at J, leaving 5 bases unmatched. The CDR3, as DNA: TGCGCCAGCAGTCCACAGGGGGCTGGCTATGGCTACACCTTC. Its translation is CASSPQGAGYGYTF.

The chain carries TRBV11-2 and TRBJ2-7, with 9 bases that match TRBD1. V lost 0 bases to trimming and J lost 6 bases; unmatched junction nucleotides: 9. The germline CDR1 and CDR2 sequences are SGHAT and FQNNGV. This CDR3 spans 16 amino acids. CDR3: CASSLDPLRGQGEQYF. In DNA, the CDR3 is TGTGCCAGCAGCTTAGACCCGCTTAGGGGACAGGGCGAGCAGTACTTC.

This chain uses TRBV10-2 with TRBJ2-1; D gene uncertain. Trimming removed 8 bases from V and 5 bases from J, with 10 bases in between. Germline V gives CDR1 WSHSY, CDR2 SAAADI. The CDR3 covers 12 residues. CDR3 in amino acids: CASPPTDNEQFF. In DNA, the CDR3 is TGCGCCAGCCCACCGACTGACAATGAGCAGTTCTTC.

This clone has a handful of counts. This chain uses TRBV7-9 with TRBJ1-6; 7 bases map to TRBD1. Germline values: CDR1 SEHNR, CDR2 FQNEAQ (reference sequence). The CDR3 runs to 14 residues. The ends lost 7 bases at V and 6 bases at J; junction bases unmatched: 6. The CDR3 loop is CASNPGTVNSPLHF. CDR3 bases: TGTGCCAGCAACCCCGGGACAGTTAATTCACCCCTCCACTTT.

The chain carries TRBV30 and TRBJ2-7, with D maybe TRBD1 (6 bases). CDR3 length: 14 residues. Trimming stripped 3 bases from V and 1 base from J, with 13 bases between. The germline CDR1 and CDR2 sequences are GTSNPN and SVGIG (reference sequence). CDR3 bases: TGTGCCTGGAGCCGAACAGGGCTTTCCTACGAGCAGTACTTC. Encoded protein: CAWSRTGLSYEQYF.

This chain uses TRBV10-1 with TRBJ2-5; the match to TRBD1 covers 7 bases. Per germline, CDR1 WNHNN and CDR2 SYGVQD (reference sequence). Trimming at V came to 4 bases and at J to 1 base, leaving 0 bases not matched to a gene. This CDR3 has 13 residues. In DNA form, the CDR3 reads TGCGCCAGCAGTGGGGACAGCCAAGAGACCCAGTACTTC. It is translated as CASSGDSQETQYF.

The genes are TRBV30 and TRBJ2-2, with TRBD1 matching over 7 bases. Losses at the gene ends were 7 bases for V and 7 bases for J; bases not matched to a gene: 6. Per germline, CDR1 GTSNPN and CDR2 SVGIG (reference sequence). The CDR3 has 12 amino acids. The CDR3 DNA is TGTGCCTCCACAGGGGTTGGCGGGGAGCTGTTTTTT. It encodes CASTGVGGELFF.

The genes are TRBV27 and TRBJ1-6; tentatively, D is TRBD1 (6 bases). Trimming stripped 7 bases from V and 9 bases from J, with 16 bases between. From germline, CDR1 is MNHEY and CDR2 SMNVEV (reference sequence). CDR3 length: 14 residues. This chain's CDR3 is CASTPQWTASPLHF. In DNA form, the CDR3 reads TGTGCCAGCACCCCACAGTGGACAGCTTCACCCCTCCACTTT.

V gene TRBV5-4 combines with J gene TRBJ2-7; 10 nucleotides align to TRBD2. Germline values: CDR1 SGHNT, CDR2 YYREEE (reference sequence). The V segment lost 0 bases and the J segment 11 bases; nucleotides outside the gene matches: 8. There are 14 residues in the CDR3. The CDR3 coding sequence is TGTGCCAGCAGCTTGGCCCAGCTAGCGGGGGAAGAGTACTTC. Its protein is CASSLAQLAGEEYF.

The gene calls are TRBV19 and TRBJ1-4, with TRBD1 as a possible D gene (6 bases). The CDR3 is 14 residues long. The germline V gene has CDR1 LNHDA and CDR2 SQIVND (reference sequence). Between the trimmed V and J ends, which lost 6 bases and 3 bases, there was a span of 11 bases. The CDR3 nucleotides read TGTGCCAGTAGCGTGGACAGAGCTAATGAAAAACTGTTTTTT. Translation gives CASSVDRANEKLFF.

V is TRBV27 and J is TRBJ2-7, with D possibly being TRBD1 (6 bases). Deletions cut 6 bases from V and 2 bases from J, with 14 bases between. CDR3 length: 14 residues. Germline CDR1 reads MNHEY; CDR2 reads SMNVEV (reference sequence). In DNA, the CDR3 is TGTGCCAGCAGCCCGCAGACAGGTCCCTACGAGCAGTACTTC. Translation gives CASSPQTGPYEQYF.

V usage is TRBV11-2 and J usage is TRBJ2-1; D is perhaps TRBD2 (6 bases). The CDR3 has 15 residues. Germline CDR1 is SGHAT and CDR2 is FQNNGV. V lost 4 bases to trimming and J lost 3 bases, with 13 bases between them. Written as DNA, the CDR3 is TGTGCCAGCAGCTCTCGACTAGGTGTCTACAATGAGCAGTTCTTC. Its protein is CASSSRLGVYNEQFF.

The rearrangement uses TRBV28 and TRBJ2-7; 7 bases are a match to TRBD1. V shed 7 bases and J 4 bases; nucleotides not matched to a gene: 7. The CDR3 is 13 residues long. Germline V gene data show CDR1 as MDHEN and CDR2 as SYDVKM. CDR3 loop: CASMRQGDYEQYF. The DNA for the CDR3 is TGTGCCAGCATGCGGCAGGGGGATTACGAGCAGTACTTC.

The chain carries TRBV7-8 and TRBJ1-1; D unclear. Trimming removed 6 bases from V and 1 base from J, with 9 bases in between. The CDR3 is 13 residues long. From germline, CDR1 is SGHVS and CDR2 FQNEAQ. The CDR3 DNA sequence: TGTGCCAGCAGACCCTACGGGAACACTGAAGCTTTCTTT. Residues: CASRPYGNTEAFF.